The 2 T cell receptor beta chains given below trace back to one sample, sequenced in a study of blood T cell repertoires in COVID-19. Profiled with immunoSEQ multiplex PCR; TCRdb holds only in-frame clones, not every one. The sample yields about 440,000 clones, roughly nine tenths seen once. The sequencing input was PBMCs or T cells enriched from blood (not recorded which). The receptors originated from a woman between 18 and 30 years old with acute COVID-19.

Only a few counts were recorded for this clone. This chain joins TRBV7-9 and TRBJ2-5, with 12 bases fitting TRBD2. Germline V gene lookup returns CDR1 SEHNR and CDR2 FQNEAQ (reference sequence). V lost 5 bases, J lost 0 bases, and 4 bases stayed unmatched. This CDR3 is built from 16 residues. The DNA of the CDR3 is TGTGCCAGCAGCGCCGGACTAGCGGGGTACCAAGAGACCCAGTACTTC. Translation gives CASSAGLAGYQETQYF.

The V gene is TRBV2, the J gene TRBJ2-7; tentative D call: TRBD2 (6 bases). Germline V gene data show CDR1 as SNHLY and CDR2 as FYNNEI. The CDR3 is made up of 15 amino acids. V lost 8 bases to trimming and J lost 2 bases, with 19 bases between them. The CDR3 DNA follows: TGTGCCAGCTGTTTGAGGCGGGACTCCACCTACGAGCAGTACTTC. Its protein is CASCLRRDSTYEQYF. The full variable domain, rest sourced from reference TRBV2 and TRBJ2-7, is EPEVTQTPSHQVTQMGQEVILRCVPISNHLYFYWYRQILGQKVEFLVSFYNNEISEKSEIFDDQFSVERPDGSNFTLKIRSTKLEDSAMYFCASCLRRDSTYEQYFGPGTRLTVT.